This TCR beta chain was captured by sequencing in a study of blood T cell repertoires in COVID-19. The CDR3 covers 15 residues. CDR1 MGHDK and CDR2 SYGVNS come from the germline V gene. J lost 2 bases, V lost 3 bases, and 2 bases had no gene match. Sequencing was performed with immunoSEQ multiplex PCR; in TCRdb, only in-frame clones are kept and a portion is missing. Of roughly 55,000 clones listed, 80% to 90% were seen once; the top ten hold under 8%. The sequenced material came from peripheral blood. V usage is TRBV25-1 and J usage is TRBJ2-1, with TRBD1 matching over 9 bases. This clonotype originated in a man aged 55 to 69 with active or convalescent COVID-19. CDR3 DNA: TGTGCCAGCAGTGACCGGACAGGGGCCTACAATGAGCAGTTCTTC. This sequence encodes CASSDRTGAYNEQFF. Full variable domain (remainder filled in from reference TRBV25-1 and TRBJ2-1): EADIYQTPRYLVIGTGKKITLECSQTMGHDKMYWYQQDPGMELHLIHYSYGVNSTEKGDLSSESTVSRIRTEHFPLTLESARPSHTSQYLCASSDRTGAYNEQFFGPGTRLTVL.